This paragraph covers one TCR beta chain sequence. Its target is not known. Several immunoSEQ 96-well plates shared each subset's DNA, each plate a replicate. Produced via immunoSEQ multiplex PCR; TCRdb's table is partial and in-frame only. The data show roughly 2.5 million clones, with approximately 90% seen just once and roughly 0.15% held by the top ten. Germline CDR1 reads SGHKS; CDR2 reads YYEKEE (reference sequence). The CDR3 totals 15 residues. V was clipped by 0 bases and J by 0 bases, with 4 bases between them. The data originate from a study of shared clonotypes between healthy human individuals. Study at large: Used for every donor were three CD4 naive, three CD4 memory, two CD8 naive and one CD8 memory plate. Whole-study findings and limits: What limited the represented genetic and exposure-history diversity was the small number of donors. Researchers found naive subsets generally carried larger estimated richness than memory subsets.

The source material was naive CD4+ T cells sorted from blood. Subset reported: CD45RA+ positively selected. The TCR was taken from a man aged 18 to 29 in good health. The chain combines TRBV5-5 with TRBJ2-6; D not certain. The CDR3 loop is CASSLASSGANVLTF. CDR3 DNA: TGTGCCAGCAGCTTGGCCAGCTCTGGGGCCAACGTCCTGACTTTC.